These 14 T cell receptor beta chains originate from one sample sequenced in a study of T cell responses to AZD1222 COVID-19 vaccine. Sequencing was performed with immunoSEQ multiplex PCR; in TCRdb, only in-frame clones are kept and a portion is missing. The table records 40,000 to 65,000 clones, 65% to 85% of them present only once. This specimen consisted of peripheral blood, obtained on day 0 of AZD1222 vaccination. The receptor set was obtained from an adult in good health.

The chain is built from TRBV7-2 and TRBJ1-2; TRBD1 aligns across 7 bases. Trimming cost V 4 bases and J 8 bases; bases outside gene matches: 7. Germline CDR1 is SGHTA and CDR2 is FQGNSA. The CDR3 contains 13 residues. The CDR3 is CASSSTGTNGYTF. The DNA of the CDR3 is TGTGCCAGCAGCTCGACAGGGACTAACGGCTACACCTTC.

This chain links TRBV2 with TRBJ1-1; D is unresolved. Germline V gene data show CDR1 as SNHLY and CDR2 as FYNNEI. This CDR3 has 13 residues. V lost 4 bases and J 1 base, leaving 7 bases between the germline ends. The chain's CDR3 is CASSGLRNTEAFF. Here the CDR3 DNA reads TGTGCCAGCAGTGGTCTGAGGAACACTGAAGCTTTCTTT.

CDR3 sequence (DNA): TGTGCCAGCAGCTTAGCGACAGGGGGCTTATTCCACGAGCAGTACTTC. Its translation: CASSLATGGLFHEQYF. The chain recombines TRBV7-9 with TRBJ2-7; TRBD1 aligns across 10 bases. This CDR3 spans 16 amino acids. Germline loops: CDR1 SEHNR, CDR2 FQNEAQ (reference sequence). V was pared by 0 bases and J by 5 bases, with 7 bases of the junction left unmatched.

This chain links TRBV7-2 with TRBJ2-1, with D uncertain. The V and J ends lost 6 bases and 12 bases respectively, with 21 bases between them. The CDR3 is 14 residues long. CDR1 and CDR2 from the germline V gene are SGHTA and FQGNSA. In DNA form, the CDR3 reads TGTGCCAGCAGTCACCCTCCGGGCACATTTTGGCAGTTCTTC. Its translation is CASSHPPGTFWQFF.

The chain carries TRBV7-9 and TRBJ2-1, with 9 nucleotides matching TRBD2. CDR3 length: 15 amino acids. V gave up 0 bases and J gave up 4 bases; unmatched junction bases: 1. Germline V gene data show CDR1 as SEHNR and CDR2 as FQNEAQ (reference sequence). CDR3 DNA: TGTGCCAGCAGCTTAGCCAGCGGGGGGTACAATGAGCAGTTCTTC. It encodes CASSLASGGYNEQFF.

V usage is TRBV5-1 and J usage is TRBJ1-5; tentative D call: TRBD1 (6 bases). The CDR3 sequence is 15 residues long. Germline V gene lookup returns CDR1 SGHRS and CDR2 YFSETQ. The V gene lost 0 bases and the J gene lost 4 bases, with 11 bases spanning the gap. This chain's CDR3 is CASSLAWGPNQPQHF. The DNA for the CDR3 is TGCGCCAGCAGCTTGGCCTGGGGGCCAAATCAGCCCCAGCATTTT.

The rearrangement links TRBV21-1 to TRBJ2-1; TRBD2 reflects the table's D call only, with no check against the DNA. TRBV21-1 counts as a pseudogene. This CDR3 comprises 17 residues. The CDR3 nucleotides read TGTGCCAGCAGCAAAGTGGGACTAGCGGGAGACAGTAATGAGCAGTTCTTC. Protein: CASSKVGLAGDSNEQFF.

The chain joins TRBV3-1 (or the pseudogene TRBV3-2) to TRBJ2-3; D perhaps matches TRBD2 (7 bases). With 1 base removed from V and 6 bases from J, the gap between germline ends came to 11 bases. The germline gives CDR1 LGHDT, CDR2 YNNKEL (reference sequence). The CDR3 has 14 amino acids. CDR3 bases: TGTGCCAGCAGCCAAGGGGGGGGCGGGGATACGCAGTATTTT. This encodes CASSQGGGGDTQYF.

The chain combines TRBV28 with TRBJ1-6; TRBD1 agrees at 8 bases. Germline V gene data show CDR1 as MDHEN and CDR2 as SYDVKM. Trimming took 8 bases from V and 9 from J; bases not matched to a gene: 9. The CDR3 contains 14 residues. The CDR3 loop reads CASFAGGLTSPLHF. The CDR3 region has the DNA TGTGCCAGCTTCGCAGGGGGCCTTACTTCACCCCTCCACTTT.

This sequence joins TRBV5-4 and TRBJ2-7; 9 nucleotides align to TRBD1. Losses at the gene ends were 4 bases for V and 2 bases for J; bases not matched to a gene: 7. CDR1 is SGHNT and CDR2 is YYREEE in the germline V gene (reference sequence). The CDR3 consists of 15 residues. The CDR3 nucleotides are TGTGCCAGCAGCGGGGCCGGGGACAGGGCCTACGAGCAGTACTTC. It yields the protein CASSGAGDRAYEQYF. The full variable domain, its missing parts supplied by reference TRBV5-4 and TRBJ2-7, is ETGVTQSPTHLIKTRGQQVTLRCSSQSGHNTVSWYQQALGQGPQFIFQYYREEENGRGNFPPRFSGLQFPNYSSELNVNALELDDSALYLCASSGAGDRAYEQYFGPGTRLTVT.

V is TRBV5-1 and J is TRBJ1-6; no clear D. Trimming removed 5 bases from V and 12 bases from J, with 12 bases in between. The CDR3 covers 12 residues. The germline V gene encodes CDR1 SGHRS and CDR2 YFSETQ. CDR3 residues: CASSSATGPLHF. The DNA of the CDR3 is TGCGCCAGCAGTTCAGCCACGGGACCCCTCCACTTT.

The V call is TRBV18, the J call TRBJ1-5; 8 bases are shared with TRBD1. There are 15 residues in the CDR3. V shed 4 bases, J shed 7 bases, and the junction held 9 bases outside the gene matches. Germline V gene sequence: CDR1 KGHSH, CDR2 LQKENI. The CDR3 nucleotides read TGTGCCAGCTCACAAGGACAGGGTCAACGGCAGCCCCAGCATTTT. Its protein product is CASSQGQGQRQPQHF.

The chain is built from TRBV6-5 and TRBJ2-1; D is undetermined. The CDR3 consists of 12 residues. The V gene's germline CDR1 is MNHEY and CDR2 SVGAGI. V was cut by 7 bases and J by 13 bases, with 17 bases left in between. CDR3 bases: TGTGCCAGCATTCACACCACCGGTCTCCAGTTCTTC. Its translation is CASIHTTGLQFF.

This rearrangement joins TRBV7-3 to TRBJ2-7, with 14 positions matching TRBD2. The junction had 8 bases not matched to a gene; V was cut back by 4 bases and J by 6 bases. CDR1 and CDR2 (germline): SGHTA, FQGTGA. This CDR3 is built from 16 residues. This chain's CDR3 is CASSSGTSGSGAEQYF. Here the CDR3 DNA reads TGTGCCAGCAGCTCAGGGACTAGCGGGAGTGGGGCCGAGCAGTACTTC.